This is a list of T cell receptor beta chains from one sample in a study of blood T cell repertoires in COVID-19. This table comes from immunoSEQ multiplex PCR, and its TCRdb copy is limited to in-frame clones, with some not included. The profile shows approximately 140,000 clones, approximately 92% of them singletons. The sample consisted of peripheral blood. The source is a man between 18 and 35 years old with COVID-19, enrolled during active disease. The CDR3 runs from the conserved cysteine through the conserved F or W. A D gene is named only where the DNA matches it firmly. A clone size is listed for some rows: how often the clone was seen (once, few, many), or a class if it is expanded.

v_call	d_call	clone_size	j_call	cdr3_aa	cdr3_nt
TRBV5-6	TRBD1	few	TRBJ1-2	CASSWTGGWYGYTF	TGTGCCAGCAGCTGGACAGGGGGCTGGTATGGCTACACCTTC
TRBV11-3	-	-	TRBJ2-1	CASSFRLGGYNEQFF	TGTGCCAGCAGCTTCAGACTAGGCGGCTACAATGAGCAGTTCTTC
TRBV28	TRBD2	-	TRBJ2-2	CASTPGLAENTGELFF	TGTGCCAGCACTCCGGGACTAGCAGAGAACACCGGGGAGCTGTTTTTT
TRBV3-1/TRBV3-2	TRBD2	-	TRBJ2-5	CASSRLAGGGETQYF	TGTGCCAGCAGTCGACTAGCGGGGGGGGGCGAGACCCAGTACTTC
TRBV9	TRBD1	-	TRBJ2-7	CASSPGQGVPYEQYF	TGTGCCAGCAGCCCGGGACAGGGGGTGCCCTACGAGCAGTACTTC
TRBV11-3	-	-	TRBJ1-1	CASSPAAGSTEAFF	TGTGCCAGCAGCCCCGCGGCCGGTTCAACTGAAGCTTTCTTT
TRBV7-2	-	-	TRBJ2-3	CASSLDAFSTDTQYF	TGTGCCAGCAGCTTAGATGCGTTCTCCACTGATACGCAGTATTTT
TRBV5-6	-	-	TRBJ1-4	CASSLGRDKLFF	TGTGCCAGCAGCTTGGGAAGAGATAAACTGTTTTTT
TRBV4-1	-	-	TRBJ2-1	CASSPGLPEQFF	TGCGCCAGCAGCCCGGGACTCCCAGAGCAGTTCTTC
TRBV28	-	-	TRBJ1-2	CASTQGGYGYTF	TGTGCCAGCACACAGGGAGGGTATGGCTACACCTTC
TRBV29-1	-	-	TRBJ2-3	CSVSGTSTDTQYF	TGCAGCGTTAGCGGTACTAGCACAGATACGCAGTATTTT
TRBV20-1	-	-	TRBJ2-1	CSAYRDNEQFF	TGCAGTGCTTACCGGGACAATGAGCAGTTCTTC
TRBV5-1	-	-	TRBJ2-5	CASSLDRAKGTQYF	TGCGCCAGCAGCTTGGACAGGGCCAAGGGGACCCAGTACTTC
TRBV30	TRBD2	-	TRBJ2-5	CAWSGRLAGEQETQYF	TGTGCCTGGAGTGGCAGACTAGCGGGCGAACAAGAGACCCAGTACTTC
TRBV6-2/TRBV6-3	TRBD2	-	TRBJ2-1	CASSPLFVSGRVSDEQFF	TGTGCCAGCAGTCCCCTCTTCGTTAGCGGGAGGGTGAGCGATGAGCAGTTCTTC
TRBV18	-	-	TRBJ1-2	CASSPRTRGQRGYGYTF	TGTGCCAGCTCACCACGGACCCGGGGTCAGAGGGGGTATGGCTACACCTTC
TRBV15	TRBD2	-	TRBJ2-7	CATRRTGTSYEQYF	TGTGCCACCAGAAGGACCGGGACTAGCTACGAGCAGTACTTC
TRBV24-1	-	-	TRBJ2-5	CATSDVSGGQETQYF	TGTGCCACCAGTGATGTGAGTGGGGGGCAAGAGACCCAGTACTTC
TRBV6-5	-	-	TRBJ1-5	CASSYSGNNQPQHF	TGTGCCAGCAGTTACTCCGGTAACAATCAGCCCCAGCATTTT
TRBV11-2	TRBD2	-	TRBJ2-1	CASSRQTSGRAFYEQFF	TGTGCCAGCAGCCGCCAGACTAGCGGGAGGGCGTTCTATGAGCAGTTCTTC
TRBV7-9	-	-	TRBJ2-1	CASSLALELGEQFF	TGTGCCAGCAGCTTAGCCTTAGAACTCGGTGAGCAGTTCTTC
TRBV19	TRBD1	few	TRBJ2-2	CATQGENTGELFF	TGTGCCACACAGGGGGAAAACACCGGGGAGCTGTTTTTT
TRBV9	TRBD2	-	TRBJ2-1	CASSVVGLANEQFF	TGTGCCAGCAGCGTAGTTGGACTAGCCAATGAGCAGTTCTTC
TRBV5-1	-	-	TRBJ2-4	CASSLVSGLAKNIQYF	TGCGCCAGCAGCTTGGTGAGCGGACTAGCCAAAAACATTCAGTACTTC
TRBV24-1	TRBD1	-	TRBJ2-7	CATSAKPGQGNLYEQYF	TGTGCCACCAGTGCAAAACCCGGACAGGGGAATCTCTACGAGCAGTACTTC
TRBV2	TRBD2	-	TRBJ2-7	CASSQRESSYEQYF	TGTGCCAGCAGTCAGCGGGAAAGCTCCTACGAGCAGTACTTC
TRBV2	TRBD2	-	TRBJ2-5	CASSAPSGRQETQYF	TGTGCCAGCAGTGCCCCTAGCGGGAGGCAAGAGACCCAGTACTTC
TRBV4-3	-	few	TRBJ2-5	CASSLYSQETQYF	TGCGCCAGCAGCCTTTACTCGCAAGAGACCCAGTACTTC
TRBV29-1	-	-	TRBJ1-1	CSVPGLGNTEAFF	TGCAGCGTCCCTGGACTGGGGAACACTGAAGCTTTCTTT
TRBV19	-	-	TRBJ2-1	CASSAGYNEQFF	TGTGCCAGTTCTGCGGGCTACAATGAGCAGTTCTTC
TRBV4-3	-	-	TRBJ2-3	CASSPYPTDTQYF	TGCGCCAGCAGCCCCTACCCCACAGATACGCAGTATTTT
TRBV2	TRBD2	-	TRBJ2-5	CASGGLAGWETQYF	TGTGCCAGCGGAGGACTAGCGGGATGGGAGACCCAGTACTTC
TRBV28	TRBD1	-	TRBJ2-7	CASSLGPGGSYEQYF	TGTGCCAGCAGTTTAGGGCCAGGGGGTTCCTACGAGCAGTACTTC
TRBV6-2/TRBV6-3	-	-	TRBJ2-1	CASSYSGGKPYNEQFF	TGTGCCAGCAGTTACTCGGGCGGGAAGCCCTACAATGAGCAGTTCTTC
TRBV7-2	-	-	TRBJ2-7	CASSSSTGSRSYEQYF	TGTGCCAGCAGCTCGTCTACAGGGTCGAGATCCTACGAGCAGTACTTC
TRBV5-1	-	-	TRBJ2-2	CASSLAYTGELFF	TGCGCCAGCAGCTTGGCGTACACCGGGGAGCTGTTTTTT
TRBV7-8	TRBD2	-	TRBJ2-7	CASSGGGTYEQYF	TGTGCCAGCAGCGGGGGGGGGACCTACGAGCAGTACTTC
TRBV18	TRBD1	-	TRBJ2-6	CASSRSGQGYSSGANVLTF	TGTGCCAGCTCACGATCCGGACAGGGATATTCTTCTGGGGCCAACGTCCTGACTTTC
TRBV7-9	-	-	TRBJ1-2	CASSPGSFYGYTF	TGTGCCAGCAGCCCGGGGAGTTTCTATGGCTACACCTTC
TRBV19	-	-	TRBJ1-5	CASSISVLNWAQPQHF	TGTGCCAGTAGTATCTCAGTCTTGAATTGGGCTCAGCCCCAGCATTTT
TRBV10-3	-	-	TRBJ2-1	CAISEDDRYNEQFF	TGTGCCATCAGTGAGGACGACAGGTACAATGAGCAGTTCTTC
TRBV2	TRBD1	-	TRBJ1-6	CASSDVGQDNSPLHF	TGTGCCAGCAGTGATGTGGGACAGGATAATTCACCCCTCCACTTT
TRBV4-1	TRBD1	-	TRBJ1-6	CASSQGRGQGKGYNSPLHF	TGCGCCAGCAGCCAAGGAAGGGGACAGGGGAAAGGCTATAATTCACCCCTCCACTTT
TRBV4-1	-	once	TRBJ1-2	CASSQVAGAMGYTF	TGCGCCAGCAGCCAAGTGGCGGGGGCGATGGGCTACACCTTC
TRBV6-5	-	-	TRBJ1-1	CARLQGVGTEAFF	TGTGCCAGGCTCCAGGGCGTAGGCACTGAAGCTTTCTTT
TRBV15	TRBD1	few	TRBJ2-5	CATSLKTGGRETQYF	TGTGCCACCAGCTTAAAGACAGGGGGCAGGGAGACCCAGTACTTC
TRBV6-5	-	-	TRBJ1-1	CASSYSKDRMNTEAFF	TGTGCCAGCAGTTACTCGAAGGACAGAATGAACACTGAAGCTTTCTTT
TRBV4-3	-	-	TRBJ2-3	CASSQDWGERRDTQYF	TGCGCCAGCAGCCAAGATTGGGGGGAGAGGCGAGATACGCAGTATTTT
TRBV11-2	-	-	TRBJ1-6	CASSLSARGPLTLHF	TGTGCCAGCAGCTTATCCGCCAGGGGTCCTCTCACCCTCCACTTT
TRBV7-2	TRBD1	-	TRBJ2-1	CASSSRDRWDNEQFF	TGTGCCAGCAGCTCTAGGGACAGGTGGGACAATGAGCAGTTCTTC
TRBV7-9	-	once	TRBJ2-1	CASRHGGDEQFF	TGTGCCAGCAGACACGGGGGTGATGAGCAGTTCTTC
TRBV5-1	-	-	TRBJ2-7	CASSSTGGSYEQYF	TGCGCCAGCAGCTCCACAGGTGGGTCCTACGAGCAGTACTTC